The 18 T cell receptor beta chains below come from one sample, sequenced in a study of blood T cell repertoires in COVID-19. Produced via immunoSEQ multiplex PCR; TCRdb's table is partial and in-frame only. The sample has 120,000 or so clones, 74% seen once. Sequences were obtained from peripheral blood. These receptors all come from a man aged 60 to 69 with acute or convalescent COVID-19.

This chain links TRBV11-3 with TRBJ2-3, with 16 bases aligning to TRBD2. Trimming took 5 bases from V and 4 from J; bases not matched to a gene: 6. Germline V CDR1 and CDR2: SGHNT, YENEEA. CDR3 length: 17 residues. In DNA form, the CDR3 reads TGTGCCAGCAGCCGAGGGACTAGCGGGAGGGAATCAGATACGCAGTATTTT. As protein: CASSRGTSGRESDTQYF.

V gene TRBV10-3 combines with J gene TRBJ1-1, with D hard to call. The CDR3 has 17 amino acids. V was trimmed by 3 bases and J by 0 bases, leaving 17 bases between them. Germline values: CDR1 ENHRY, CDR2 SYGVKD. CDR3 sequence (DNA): TGTGCCATCAGTGACCCCGGTTGGCAGGCCATGAACACTGAAGCTTTCTTT. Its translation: CAISDPGWQAMNTEAFF.

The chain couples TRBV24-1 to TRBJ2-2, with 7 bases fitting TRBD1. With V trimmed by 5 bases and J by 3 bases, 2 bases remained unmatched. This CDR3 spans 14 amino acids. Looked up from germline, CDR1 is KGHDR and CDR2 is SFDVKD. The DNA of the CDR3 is TGTGCCACCAGTGGGGACAGTTACACCGGGGAGCTGTTTTTT. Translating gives CATSGDSYTGELFF.

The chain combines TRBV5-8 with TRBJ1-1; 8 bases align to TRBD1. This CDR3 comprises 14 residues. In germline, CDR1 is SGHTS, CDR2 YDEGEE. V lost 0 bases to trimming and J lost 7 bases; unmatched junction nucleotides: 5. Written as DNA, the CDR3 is TGTGCCAGCAGCTTGGGGGACAGGAGAAATGAAGCTTTCTTT. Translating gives CASSLGDRRNEAFF.

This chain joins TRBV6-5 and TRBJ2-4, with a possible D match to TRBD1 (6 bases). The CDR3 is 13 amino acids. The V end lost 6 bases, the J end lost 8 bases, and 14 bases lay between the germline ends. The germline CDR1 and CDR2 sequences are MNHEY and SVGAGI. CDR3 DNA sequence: TGTGCCAGCAGCTCCGGACAGCTGTACATTCAGTACTTC. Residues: CASSSGQLYIQYF.

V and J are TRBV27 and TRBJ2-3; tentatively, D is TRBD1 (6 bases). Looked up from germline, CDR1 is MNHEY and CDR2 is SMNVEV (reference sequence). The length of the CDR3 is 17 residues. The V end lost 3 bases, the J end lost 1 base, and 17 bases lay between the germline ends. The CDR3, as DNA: TGTGCCAGCAGTTTTCGGGGACAAACGCGGGGCACAGATACGCAGTATTTT. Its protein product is CASSFRGQTRGTDTQYF.

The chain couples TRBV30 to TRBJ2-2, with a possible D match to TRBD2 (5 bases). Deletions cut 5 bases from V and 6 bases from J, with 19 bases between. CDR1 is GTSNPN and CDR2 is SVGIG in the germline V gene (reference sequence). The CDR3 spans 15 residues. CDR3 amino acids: CAWETGTRQSGELFF. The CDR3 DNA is TGTGCCTGGGAGACGGGAACGAGGCAGTCCGGGGAGCTGTTTTTT.

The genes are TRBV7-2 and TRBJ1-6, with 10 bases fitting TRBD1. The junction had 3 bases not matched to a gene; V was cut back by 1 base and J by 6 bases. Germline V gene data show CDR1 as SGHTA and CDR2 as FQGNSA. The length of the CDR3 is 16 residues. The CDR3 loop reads CASSLVWTGGNSPLHF. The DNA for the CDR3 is TGTGCCAGCAGCTTAGTCTGGACAGGGGGTAATTCACCCCTCCACTTT.

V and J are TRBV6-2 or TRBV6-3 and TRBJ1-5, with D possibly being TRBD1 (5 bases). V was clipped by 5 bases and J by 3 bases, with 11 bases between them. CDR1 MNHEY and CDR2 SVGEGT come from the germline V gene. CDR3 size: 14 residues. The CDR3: CASSGDRDNQPQHF. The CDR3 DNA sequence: TGTGCCAGCAGTGGAGACAGAGACAATCAGCCCCAGCATTTT.

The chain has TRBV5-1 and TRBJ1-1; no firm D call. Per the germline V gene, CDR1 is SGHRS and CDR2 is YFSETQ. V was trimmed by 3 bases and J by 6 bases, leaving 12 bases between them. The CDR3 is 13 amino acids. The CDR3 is CASSSGRVAEAFF. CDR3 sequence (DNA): TGCGCCAGCAGCTCGGGTCGGGTAGCTGAAGCTTTCTTT.

Here the CDR3 DNA reads TGTGCCAGTAGTATACTGGGACAAGTACCTGAAGCTTTCTTT. As protein: CASSILGQVPEAFF. The chain uses TRBV19 and TRBJ1-1; weak D call: TRBD1 (6 bases). Germline values: CDR1 LNHDA, CDR2 SQIVND (reference sequence). The V end was cut by 2 bases, the J end by 6 bases, with 13 bases between. This CDR3 has 14 residues.

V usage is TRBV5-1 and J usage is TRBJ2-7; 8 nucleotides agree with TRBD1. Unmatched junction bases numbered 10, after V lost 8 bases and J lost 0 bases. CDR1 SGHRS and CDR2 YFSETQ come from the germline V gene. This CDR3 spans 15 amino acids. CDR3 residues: CARGAPGQGSYEQYF. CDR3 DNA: TGCGCCAGGGGTGCGCCCGGACAGGGCTCCTACGAGCAGTACTTC.

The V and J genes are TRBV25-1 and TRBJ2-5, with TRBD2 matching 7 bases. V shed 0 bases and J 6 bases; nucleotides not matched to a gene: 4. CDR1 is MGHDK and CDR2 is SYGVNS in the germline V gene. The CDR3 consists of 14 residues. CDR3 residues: CASSEYGGLKTQYF. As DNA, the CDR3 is TGTGCCAGCAGTGAATACGGGGGGTTGAAGACCCAGTACTTC.

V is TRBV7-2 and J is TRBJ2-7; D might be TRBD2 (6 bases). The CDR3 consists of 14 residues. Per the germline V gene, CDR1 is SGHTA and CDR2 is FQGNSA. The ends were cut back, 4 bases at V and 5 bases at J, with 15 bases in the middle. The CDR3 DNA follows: TGTGCCAGCAGCTCCCCGGGACTTCGGAACGAGCAGTACTTC. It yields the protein CASSSPGLRNEQYF. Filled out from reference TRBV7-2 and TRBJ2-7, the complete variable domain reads GAGVSQSPSNKVTEKGKDVELRCDPISGHTALYWYRQSLGQGLEFLIYFQGNSAPDKSGLPSDRFSAERTGGSVSTLTIQRTQQEDSAVYLCASSSPGLRNEQYFGPGTRLTVT.

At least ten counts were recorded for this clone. This CDR3 reads CASSSYRENTEAFF. CDR3 in DNA: TGTGCCAGTAGTAGTTACAGGGAGAACACTGAAGCTTTCTTT. The J gene is TRBJ1-1, the V gene TRBV19; the D gene is possibly TRBD1 (6 bases). Per the germline V gene, CDR1 is LNHDA and CDR2 is SQIVND (reference sequence). Trimming removed 4 bases from V and 1 base from J, with 10 bases in between. The CDR3 has 14 residues.

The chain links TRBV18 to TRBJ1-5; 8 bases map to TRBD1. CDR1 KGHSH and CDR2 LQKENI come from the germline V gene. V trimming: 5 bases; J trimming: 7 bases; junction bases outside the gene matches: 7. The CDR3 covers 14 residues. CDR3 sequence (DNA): TGTGCCAGCTCAGCGACAGGGGAGAGACAGCCCCAGCATTTT. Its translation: CASSATGERQPQHF.

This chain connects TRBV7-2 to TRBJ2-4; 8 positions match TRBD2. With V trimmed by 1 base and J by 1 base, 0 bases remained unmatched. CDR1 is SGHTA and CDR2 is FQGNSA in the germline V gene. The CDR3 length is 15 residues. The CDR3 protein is CASSLVAGAKNIQYF. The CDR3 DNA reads TGTGCCAGCAGCTTAGTAGCGGGGGCCAAAAACATTCAGTACTTC.

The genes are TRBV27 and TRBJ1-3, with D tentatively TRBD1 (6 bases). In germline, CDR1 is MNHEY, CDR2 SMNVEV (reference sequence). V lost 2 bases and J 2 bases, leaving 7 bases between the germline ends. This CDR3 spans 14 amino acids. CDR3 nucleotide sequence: TGTGCCAGCAGTTTAGGACAGCCTGGAAACACCATATATTTT. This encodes CASSLGQPGNTIYF.